What follows describes a single T cell receptor beta chain. This entry is derived from a study of T cells after yellow fever vaccination. TCRdb itself ran the 5' RACE reads through MiXCR, one entry per CDR3 protein. The data contain about 320,000 distinct CDR3 sequences, roughly 7% of them singletons. This receptor was obtained from a man aged 18 to 35 who received the YFV17D yellow fever vaccine. This specimen consisted of PBMCs, obtained roughly seven weeks after the first yellow fever vaccination.

CDR3 coding DNA: TGCGCCAGCAGCTCCCAGGCTAGCGGGGTAGAGACCCAGTACTTC. This sequence encodes CASSSQASGVETQYF. The genes are TRBV5-1 and TRBJ2-5; TRBD2 matches 9 bases. V gave up 3 bases and J gave up 4 bases; unmatched junction bases: 7. The CDR3 has 15 residues. CDR1 and CDR2 from the germline V gene are SGHRS and YFSETQ.